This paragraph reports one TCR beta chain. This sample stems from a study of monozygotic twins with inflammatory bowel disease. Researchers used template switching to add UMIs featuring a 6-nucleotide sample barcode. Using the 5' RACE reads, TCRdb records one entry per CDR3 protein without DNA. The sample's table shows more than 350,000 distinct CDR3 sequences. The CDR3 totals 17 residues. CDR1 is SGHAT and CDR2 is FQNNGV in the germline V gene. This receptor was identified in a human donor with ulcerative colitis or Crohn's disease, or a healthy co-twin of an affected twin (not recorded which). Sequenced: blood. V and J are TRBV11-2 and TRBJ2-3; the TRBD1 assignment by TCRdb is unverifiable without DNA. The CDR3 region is CASSRKGGIFMTDTQYF. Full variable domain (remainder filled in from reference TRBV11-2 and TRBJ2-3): EAGVAQSPRYKIIEKRQSVAFWCNPISGHATLYWYQQILGQGPKLLIQFQNNGVVDDSQLPKDRFSAERLKGVDSTLKIQPAKLEDSAVYLCASSRKGGIFMTDTQYFGPGTRLTVL.